This T cell receptor beta chain was sequenced for a study of tumor-infiltrating lymphocytes in primary liver carcinoma. Study-wide context: In every tissue type, samples returned a similar yield of roughly 3.65 to 7.5 million productive TCRbeta reads.

Both RNA and DNA were isolated together from around 20-30 mg of bulk tissue that had not been sorted. Viable tumor cells exceeded 85% in all tumor samples. A constant-region primer primed TCR beta cDNA synthesis from roughly 500 ng of total RNA. Researchers made the TCR beta libraries by running three nested multiplex PCR rounds with slightly modified ARM-PCR. MiXCR, run by TCRdb on the multiplex PCR reads, gives a single entry per CDR3 protein. This table holds nearly 50,000 distinct CDR3 sequences, roughly 77% found once. Study findings and constraints: Present in all five tumor regions were only about 7-25% of the top clones. Tumor-adjacent and tumor-blood pairs shared less of their repertoires than tumor region pairs shared.

As concerns this clonotype: Its antigen is not known.

The receptor was isolated from a man in his forties with primary liver carcinoma and hepatitis B virus infection. Sequences were obtained from liver tumor tissue from sampling region 3. Indicated subset: tumor region T3, left-lateral pole.

DNA of the CDR3: TGCGCCAGCAGTGGCTCCCTCACAGATACGCAGTATTTT. Protein: CASSGSLTDTQYF. This chain links TRBV10-1 with TRBJ2-3; no clear D gene. The CDR3 has 13 amino acids. Trimming pared 4 bases from V and 2 bases from J, leaving 7 bases between. CDR1 and CDR2 (germline): WNHNN, SYGVQD (reference sequence).